A single sample is the source of the 26 T cell receptor beta chains below, sequenced in a study of shared clonotypes between healthy human individuals. Only in-frame clones appear in the TCRdb table, and some are missing; sequencing was by immunoSEQ multiplex PCR. The repertoire consists of roughly 2 million clones, with roughly 95% occurring once and the leading ten covering roughly 1%. CD45RO negativity and positive selection for CCR7 defined naive CD8 cells, a population that excluded terminally differentiated effector memory CD45RA+ cells. Material for sequencing was naive CD8+ T cells sorted from blood. The receptors here all came from a man younger than 35 in good health.

The chain uses TRBV7-8 and TRBJ2-7, with unresolved D. The CDR3 covers 13 residues. Germline-derived CDR1 and CDR2 are SGHVS and FQNEAQ. V lost 8 bases, J lost 0 bases, and 11 bases lay in between. The CDR3 DNA sequence: TGTGCCAGCTCCGGGCCTAGCTCCTACGAGCAGTACTTC. Translated: CASSGPSSYEQYF.

This clone was seen once. The V gene is TRBV4-3, the J gene TRBJ2-7; D unclear. This CDR3 has 14 amino acids. The V gene's germline CDR1 is LGHNA and CDR2 YSLEER. Trimming removed 1 base from V and 3 bases from J, with 10 bases in between. CDR3 DNA sequence: TGCGCCAGCAGCCAAGGGACGGAAAGCTACGAGCAGTACTTC. Translating it yields CASSQGTESYEQYF.

The V call is TRBV7-8, the J call TRBJ2-1; 9 bases are shared with TRBD2. The CDR3 has 16 residues. Germline CDR1 and CDR2: SGHVS and FQNEAQ. V gave up 3 bases and J gave up 4 bases; unmatched junction bases: 7. CDR3 sequence: CASSFGLAGAYNEQFF. For the CDR3, the DNA is TGTGCCAGCAGCTTTGGGTTAGCGGGAGCATACAATGAGCAGTTCTTC.

The chain has TRBV5-6 and TRBJ2-2; maybe TRBD2 (6 bases). Between the trimmed V and J ends, which lost 0 bases and 3 bases, there was a span of 12 bases. Germline CDR1 SGHDT, CDR2 YYEEEE. CDR3 size: 16 residues. In DNA, the CDR3 is TGTGCCAGCAGCTTGGCGGGGGAAGCCCACACCGGGGAGCTGTTTTTT. This encodes CASSLAGEAHTGELFF. The full variable domain, its missing parts supplied by reference TRBV5-6 and TRBJ2-2, is DAGVTQSPTHLIKTRGQQVTLRCSPKSGHDTVSWYQQALGQGPQFIFQYYEEEERQRGNFPDRFSGHQFPNYSSELNVNALLLGDSALYLCASSLAGEAHTGELFFGEGSRLTVL.

V and J are TRBV5-1 and TRBJ2-7; 7 nucleotides line up with TRBD1. V lost 6 bases to trimming and J lost 0 bases; unmatched junction nucleotides: 6. The germline gives CDR1 SGHRS, CDR2 YFSETQ. The CDR3 contains 14 residues. CDR3 DNA: TGCGCCAGCACTGAAGGGGGCTACTCCTACGAGCAGTACTTC. It encodes CASTEGGYSYEQYF.

The chain is built from TRBV28 and TRBJ1-2; 7 nucleotides line up with TRBD1. Unmatched junction bases numbered 9, after V lost 5 bases and J lost 3 bases. Germline lookup yields CDR1 MDHEN and CDR2 SYDVKM. The CDR3 has 15 amino acids. CDR3 region: CASSTTGVVDYGYTF. DNA for the CDR3: TGTGCCAGCAGTACCACAGGGGTTGTAGACTATGGCTACACCTTC.

V and J are TRBV4-3 and TRBJ2-7, with 8 bases fitting TRBD2. Trimming at V came to 4 bases and at J to 1 base, leaving 6 bases not matched to a gene. The CDR3 is 15 residues long. The germline CDR1 and CDR2 sequences are LGHNA and YSLEER. CDR3 sequence (DNA): TGCGCCAGCAGCCCGACGTCGGGGGGGTCCTACGAGCAGTACTTC. Its translation is CASSPTSGGSYEQYF.

The chain links TRBV6-1 to TRBJ2-7; 8 bases map to TRBD2. Germline CDR1 and CDR2: MNHNS and SASEGT. This CDR3 has 19 residues. J lost 1 base, V lost 2 bases, and 16 bases had no gene match. CDR3 sequence reads: CASSEWGGRVLADSYEQYF. CDR3 DNA sequence: TGTGCCAGCAGTGAATGGGGGGGAAGAGTACTAGCGGATTCCTACGAGCAGTACTTC.

This clone was seen only once. This chain uses TRBV27 with TRBJ2-5, with 10 bases identical to TRBD2. Germline V gives CDR1 MNHEY, CDR2 SMNVEV (reference sequence). The CDR3 is 15 amino acids. The J segment lost 3 bases and the V segment lost 5 bases, leaving 6 bases of the junction unmatched. CDR3 sequence (DNA): TGTGCCAGCAGTATGACTAGCGGGCCTAAAGAGACCCAGTACTTC. This codes for CASSMTSGPKETQYF.

DNA for the CDR3: TGTGCCACCAGCAGAGAAGCCAGTTCCTACGAGCAGTACTTC. It is translated as CATSREASSYEQYF. The chain couples TRBV15 to TRBJ2-7; the D is unclear. Looked up from germline, CDR1 is LNHNV and CDR2 is YYDKDF (reference sequence). The CDR3 spans 14 residues. The V end lost 0 bases, the J end lost 1 base, and 7 bases lay between the germline ends.

In DNA form, the CDR3 reads TGTGCCAGTAGTATTCTGGCGGTCTCCTACAATGAGCAGTTCTTC. Its protein product is CASSILAVSYNEQFF. The genes are TRBV19 and TRBJ2-1; D remains unclear. The germline V and J ends were trimmed by 3 bases and 0 bases, with 9 bases remaining between them. CDR1 and CDR2 (germline): LNHDA, SQIVND (reference sequence). The CDR3 is made up of 15 amino acids.

The chain employs TRBV2 and TRBJ2-3, with D perhaps matching TRBD2 (5 bases). The germline gives CDR1 SNHLY, CDR2 FYNNEI. V dropped 5 bases and J dropped 3 bases, with 27 bases sitting between them. CDR3 length: 19 amino acids. CDR3 nucleotide sequence: TGTGCCAGCAGTTCGGCCCGTGGAAGGAGCGGTCTCACAACAGATACGCAGTATTTT. Protein sequence: CASSSARGRSGLTTDTQYF.

The rearrangement uses TRBV14 and TRBJ1-1, with unresolved D. Germline V gene lookup returns CDR1 SGHDN and CDR2 FVKESK. The CDR3 is made up of 14 amino acids. V lost 2 bases, J lost 3 bases, and 10 bases lay in between. The CDR3 loop is CASSQSGQYTEAFF. As DNA, the CDR3 is TGTGCCAGCAGCCAATCCGGCCAGTACACTGAAGCTTTCTTT.

This sequence joins TRBV25-1 and TRBJ1-6; weak D call: TRBD1 (6 bases). Germline loops: CDR1 MGHDK, CDR2 SYGVNS. The CDR3 extends over 16 amino acids. The ends were cut back, 2 bases at V and 2 bases at J, with 10 bases in the middle. In DNA, the CDR3 is TGTGCCAGCAGTGAACAGGGGACGACCTATAATTCACCCCTCCACTTT. Amino acids: CASSEQGTTYNSPLHF.

The chain links TRBV4-1 to TRBJ2-3; D is perhaps TRBD1 or TRBD2 (5 bases each). This CDR3 comprises 15 residues. Germline V gives CDR1 MGHRA, CDR2 YSYEKL. The V gene lost 0 bases and the J gene lost 0 bases, with 7 bases spanning the gap. The CDR3 DNA sequence: TGCGCCAGCAGCCAAGAGTGGGACAGCACAGATACGCAGTATTTT. Amino acids: CASSQEWDSTDTQYF.

The chain joins TRBV23-1 to TRBJ1-2, with 7 bases lining up with TRBD1. TRBV23-1 is filed as an ORF, its function uncertain. V gave up 4 bases and J gave up 4 bases; unmatched junction bases: 12. This CDR3 comprises 16 residues. CDR3 in amino acids: CASSLLGRGPCYGYTF. CDR3 nucleotides: TGCGCCAGCAGTCTTCTCGGGAGGGGGCCTTGCTATGGCTACACCTTC.

This chain connects TRBV20-1 to TRBJ2-7; D is undetermined. CDR1 and CDR2 (germline): DFQATT, SNEGSKA (reference sequence). The CDR3 is made up of 10 amino acids. Between the trimmed V and J ends, which lost 1 base and 12 bases, there was a span of 10 bases. Here the CDR3 reads CSARVTPWYF. CDR3 nucleotide sequence: TGCAGTGCTAGAGTCACCCCCTGGTACTTC.

The DNA for the CDR3 is TGCGCCAGCAGCCAAGATTTACAGGGCTATGAGCAGTTCTTC. Its translation: CASSQDLQGYEQFF. This sequence joins TRBV4-3 and TRBJ2-1; possibly TRBD1 for D (6 bases). The CDR3 sequence is 14 residues long. The V and J ends lost 0 bases and 8 bases respectively, with 11 bases between them. Per germline, CDR1 LGHNA and CDR2 YSLEER.

The J gene is TRBJ2-7, the V gene TRBV5-8; 7 bases fit TRBD1. Germline V gene sequence: CDR1 SGHTS, CDR2 YDEGEE. J lost 1 base, V lost 0 bases, and 1 base had no gene match. This CDR3 comprises 14 residues. The CDR3 region has the DNA TGTGCCAGCAGCTTGGAACAGGGGTCCTACGAGCAGTACTTC. Residues: CASSLEQGSYEQYF.

The chain has TRBV5-4 and TRBJ1-2; D might be TRBD1 (5 bases). V dropped 0 bases and J dropped 4 bases, with 16 bases sitting between them. CDR3 length: 16 residues. The germline gives CDR1 SGHNT, CDR2 YYREEE (reference sequence). This CDR3 is CASSLAGSYGAYGYTF. Here the CDR3 DNA reads TGTGCCAGCAGCTTGGCCGGAAGCTATGGGGCCTATGGCTACACCTTC. The full variable domain, in which reference TRBV5-4 and TRBJ1-2 provide the parts outside the CDR3, is ETGVTQSPTHLIKTRGQQVTLRCSSQSGHNTVSWYQQALGQGPQFIFQYYREEENGRGNFPPRFSGLQFPNYSSELNVNALELDDSALYLCASSLAGSYGAYGYTFGSGTRLTVV.

V usage is TRBV10-2 and J usage is TRBJ2-7; D could derive from TRBD1 or TRBD2 (6 bases each). The CDR3 consists of 12 residues. The germline V and J ends were trimmed by 11 bases and 4 bases, with 15 bases remaining between them. Per germline, CDR1 WSHSY and CDR2 SAAADI. CDR3 residues: CAGGGTIYEQYF. CDR3 nucleotide sequence: TGCGCCGGAGGGGGTACGATTTACGAGCAGTACTTC.

The chain combines TRBV6-6 with TRBJ2-5; 9 bases are a match to TRBD1. Germline CDR1 is MNHNY and CDR2 is SVGAGI (reference sequence). V dropped 0 bases and J dropped 11; count of bases not matched to a gene: 13. This CDR3 has 16 amino acids. CDR3 nucleotides: TGTGCCAGCAGTTACTCGCCGGGACAGGGCCTAGAAGAGCAGTACTTC. It is translated as CASSYSPGQGLEEQYF.

V is TRBV10-3 and J is TRBJ2-1; weak D call: TRBD2 (6 bases). The CDR3 runs to 13 residues. CDR1 is ENHRY and CDR2 is SYGVKD in the germline V gene. V shed 4 bases and J shed 10 bases, with 14 bases lying between them. The CDR3 region is CAISGDGGREQFF. DNA for the CDR3: TGTGCCATCAGTGGGGACGGGGGAAGGGAGCAGTTCTTC.

This clone was detected only once. The chain recombines TRBV6-1 with TRBJ2-5, with 7 bases matching TRBD2. Germline V lookup: CDR1 MNHNS, CDR2 SASEGT. V lost 4 bases, J lost 2 bases, and 10 bases stayed unmatched. The CDR3 totals 16 residues. For the CDR3, the DNA is TGTGCCAGCAGTGCCTTATTCCTAGCGGCACAAGAGACCCAGTACTTC. Translated: CASSALFLAAQETQYF.

To note about this clone: At the DNA level, this CDR3 is encoded by other sequences in the same sample as well. This chain connects TRBV4-3 to TRBJ1-2; D unclear. Trimming pared 0 bases from V and 5 bases from J, leaving 7 bases between. This CDR3 is built from 13 residues. CDR1 and CDR2 from the germline V gene are LGHNA and YSLEER. CDR3 bases: TGCGCCAGCAGCCAAGATGAAGGATATGGCTACACCTTC. Amino acid sequence: CASSQDEGYGYTF.

The chain recombines TRBV4-1 with TRBJ2-7; either TRBD1 or TRBD2 may fit D (5 bases each). Germline V gene lookup returns CDR1 MGHRA and CDR2 YSYEKL. Trimming shortened V by 2 bases and J by 2 bases, and 13 bases separated the two germline ends. This CDR3 has 15 amino acids. The CDR3 here is CASSQQGGLTYEQYF. The DNA for the CDR3 is TGCGCCAGCAGCCAACAGGGCGGACTGACCTACGAGCAGTACTTC.